This TCR beta chain was obtained from a study of blood T cells in healthy people across ages. In germline, CDR1 is PRHDT, CDR2 FYEKMQ (reference sequence). CDR3 size: 17 residues. The V and J ends lost 5 bases and 0 bases respectively, with 17 bases between them. A second roughly 7 to 11 cycle PCR used barcoded and J-beta primers. All cDNA molecules were each tagged by a template-switch adaptor with 12 random nucleotides. TCRdb reanalysed the 5' RACE reads using MiXCR and keeps one entry per CDR3 protein. The sample gives about 540,000 distinct CDR3 sequences, around 24% of which show up once; just under 9% is in the top ten. The same sample was also studied in work on T cells of mothers and their children. Turning to that study: Six children, together with their three healthy Caucasian mothers, made up the donors. For each mother, over 9.5 million TCR beta CDR3 reads were obtained, and for each child, roughly 2.8 million. Mothers and children who were related shared slightly more overlap than unrelated pairs, but not significantly more.

This chain links TRBV13 with TRBJ2-4; D gene ambiguous. Sequencing was performed on blood. This clonotype originated in a boy aged 5 to 17 in good health. CDR3 protein: CASSLSVGRLAKNIQYF. In DNA, the CDR3 is TGTGCCAGCAGCCTCTCAGTGGGAAGACTAGCCAAAAACATTCAGTACTTC.